In its sample, the clone carrying this T cell receptor (beta chain) was seen a few times. The sample belongs to a study of blood T cells in healthy people across ages. Together with a sample-barcoded 5' primer, a J-beta primer mix was included in a second PCR lasting roughly 6 to 12 cycles. TCRdb fed the 5' RACE reads into MiXCR, producing one record per CDR3 protein. There are hundreds of thousands of distinct CDR3 sequences in the sample; just under 25% occur only once, and 9% to 9.5% lies in the top ten. From germline, CDR1 is DFQATT and CDR2 SNEGSKA (reference sequence). This CDR3 comprises 13 residues. V was cut by 1 base and J by 0 bases, with 7 bases left in between. The sample was also reused in another study, on T cells of mothers and their children. Per that paper: Extraction yielded RNA that went, in full, into cDNA synthesis at about 1.6 ug per 15 ul.

This TCR came from a boy aged 5-17 years in good health. The V and J genes are TRBV20-1 and TRBJ2-7; no clear D gene. Material for sequencing was blood. CDR3 in amino acids: CSARGSHSYEQYF. CDR3 in DNA: TGCAGTGCTAGAGGGTCCCACTCCTACGAGCAGTACTTC.